This TCR beta chain stems from a study of blood T cell repertoires in COVID-19. Clones were sequenced by immunoSEQ multiplex PCR, and TCRdb holds only the in-frame ones, with some missing. This sample has under 250,000 clones, with roughly nine tenths found just once. The germline V gene encodes CDR1 SGHNT and CDR2 YYREEE (reference sequence). The CDR3 totals 14 residues. V was trimmed by 4 bases and J by 0 bases, leaving 11 bases between them. The rearrangement links TRBV5-4 to TRBJ2-7, with D perhaps TRBD1 (6 bases). Sequencing was done on a sample of peripheral blood. The receptor's source is a man in his 60s with COVID-19, enrolled during active disease. CDR3 sequence: CASSQRTVSYEQYF. Here the CDR3 DNA reads TGTGCCAGCAGCCAAAGGACAGTCTCCTACGAGCAGTACTTC.